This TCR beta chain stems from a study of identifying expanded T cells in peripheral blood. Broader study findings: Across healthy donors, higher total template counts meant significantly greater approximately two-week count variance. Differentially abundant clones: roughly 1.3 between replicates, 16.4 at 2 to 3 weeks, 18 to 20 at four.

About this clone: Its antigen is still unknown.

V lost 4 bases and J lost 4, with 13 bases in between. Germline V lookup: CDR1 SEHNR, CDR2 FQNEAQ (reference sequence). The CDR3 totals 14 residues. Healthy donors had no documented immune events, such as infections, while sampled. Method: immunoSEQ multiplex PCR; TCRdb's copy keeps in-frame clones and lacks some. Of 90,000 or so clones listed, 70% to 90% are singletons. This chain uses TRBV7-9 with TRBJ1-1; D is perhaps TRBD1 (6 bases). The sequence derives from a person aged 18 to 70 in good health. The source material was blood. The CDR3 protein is CASSSTQGRTEAFF. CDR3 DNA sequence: TGTGCCAGCAGCTCGACACAGGGTCGCACTGAAGCTTTCTTT. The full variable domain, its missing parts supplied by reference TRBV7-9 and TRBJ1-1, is DTGVSQNPRHKITKRGQNVTFRCDPISEHNRLYWYRQTLGQGPEFLTYFQNEAQLEKSRLLSDRFSAERPKGSFSTLEIQRTEQGDSAMYLCASSSTQGRTEAFFGQGTRLTVV.